Sequencing of this T cell receptor (beta chain) was carried out in a study of technical replicates of blood from several donors. The protocol was immunoSEQ multiplex PCR, while the TCRdb copy is restricted to in-frame clones and leaves out a portion. The repertoire holds some 78,000 clones, with 90% to 95% as singletons. Per the germline V gene, CDR1 is SEHNR and CDR2 is FQNEAQ (reference sequence). The germline V and J ends were trimmed by 5 bases and 3 bases, with 13 bases remaining between them. The CDR3 runs 15 residues. Sequenced: T cells isolated from PBMCs. The chain is built from TRBV7-9 and TRBJ1-4; no firm D call. This TCR was sampled from a human donor in good health. Here the CDR3 DNA reads TGTGCCAGCAGCCCTTCGGTCCTCTCTAATGAAAAACTGTTTTTT. This gives the protein CASSPSVLSNEKLFF. The whole variable domain, remainder taken from reference TRBV7-9 and TRBJ1-4, is DTGVSQNPRHKITKRGQNVTFRCDPISEHNRLYWYRQTLGQGPEFLTYFQNEAQLEKSRLLSDRFSAERPKGSFSTLEIQRTEQGDSAMYLCASSPSVLSNEKLFFGSGTQLSVL.